This TCR beta chain comes out of a study of PD-L1 blockade in urothelial cancer. Some clones are missing from TCRdb's copy, which holds only in-frame ones; the method was immunoSEQ multiplex PCR. The sample carries 95,000 or so clones, around 90% recorded once. Indicated time point: pretreatment peripheral blood. There were between 1 and 8 samples from each patient, taken pretreatment and on-treatment. The sequencing used PBMCs, collected around atezolizumab (anti-PD-L1) treatment. This clonotype was obtained from a man aged 60 to 75 with urothelial cancer.

The CDR3 DNA reads TGTGCCAGCAAAACCCAGCGGGCCCCCTACGAGCAGTACTTC. The encoded protein is CASKTQRAPYEQYF. This sequence joins TRBV6-5 and TRBJ2-5; the D gene is possibly TRBD2 (6 bases). TRBJ2-7 matches the DNA end more closely, so the J call is doubtful. This CDR3 has 14 amino acids. Germline loops: CDR1 MNHEY, CDR2 SVGAGI.